The clone carrying this T cell receptor beta chain was seen just once. Its antigen is unknown. These data are taken from a study of post-analysis software for immune sequencing data. Trimming cost V 5 bases and J 8 bases, with 16 bases left between them. The CDR3 contains 15 residues. Germline V gene data show CDR1 as MNHEY and CDR2 as SVGAGI. The study, taken as a whole, reports: In patients, 4 to 6 TRBV segments were more frequent than in controls, with TRBV5-6, TRBV5-1 and TRBV20-1 among them.

Unique molecular identifiers were carried by the TCR beta cDNA libraries. TCRdb redid the calling of the PCR reads with MiXCR, one entry per CDR3 protein. The table includes hundreds of thousands of distinct CDR3 sequences, more than 30% detected once. The genes are TRBV6-5 and TRBJ1-6; D might be TRBD1 (6 bases). Sequenced sample: blood. This receptor was taken from a girl aged 2-10 years with multiple sclerosis. The CDR3 region has the DNA TGTGCCAGCAGTGCCGTACAGGGATCGCATTCACCCCTCCACTTT. This encodes CASSAVQGSHSPLHF.